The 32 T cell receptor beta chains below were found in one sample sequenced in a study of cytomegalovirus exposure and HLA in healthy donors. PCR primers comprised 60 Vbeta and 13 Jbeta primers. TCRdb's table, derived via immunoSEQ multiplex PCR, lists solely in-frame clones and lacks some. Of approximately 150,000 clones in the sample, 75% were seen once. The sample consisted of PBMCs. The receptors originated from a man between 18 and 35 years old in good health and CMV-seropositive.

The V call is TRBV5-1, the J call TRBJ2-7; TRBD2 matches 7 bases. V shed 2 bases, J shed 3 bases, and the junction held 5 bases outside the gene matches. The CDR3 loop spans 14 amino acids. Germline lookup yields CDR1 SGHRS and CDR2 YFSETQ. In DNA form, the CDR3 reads TGCGCCAGCAGCTTTGGCGGGAGTGGCTACGAGCAGTACTTC. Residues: CASSFGGSGYEQYF.

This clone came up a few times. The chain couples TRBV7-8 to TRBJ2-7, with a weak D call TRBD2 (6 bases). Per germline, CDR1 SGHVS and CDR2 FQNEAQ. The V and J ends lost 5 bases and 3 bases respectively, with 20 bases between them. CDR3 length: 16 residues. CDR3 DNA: TGTGCCAGCAGCCCGGAACCGGGACGGGGGATCTACGAGCAGTACTTC. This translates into CASSPEPGRGIYEQYF. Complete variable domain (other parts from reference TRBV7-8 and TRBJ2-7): GAGVSQSPRYKVAKRGQDVALRCDPISGHVSLFWYQQALGQGPEFLTYFQNEAQLDKSGLPSDRFFAERPEGSVSTLKIQRTQQEDSAVYLCASSPEPGRGIYEQYFGPGTRLTVT.

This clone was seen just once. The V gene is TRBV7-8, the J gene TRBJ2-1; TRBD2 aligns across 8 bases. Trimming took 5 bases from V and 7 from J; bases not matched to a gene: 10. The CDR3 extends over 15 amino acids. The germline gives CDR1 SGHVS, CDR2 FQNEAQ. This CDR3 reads CASSLQLAVRNEQFF. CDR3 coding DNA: TGTGCCAGCAGCCTACAACTAGCGGTTCGTAATGAGCAGTTCTTC.

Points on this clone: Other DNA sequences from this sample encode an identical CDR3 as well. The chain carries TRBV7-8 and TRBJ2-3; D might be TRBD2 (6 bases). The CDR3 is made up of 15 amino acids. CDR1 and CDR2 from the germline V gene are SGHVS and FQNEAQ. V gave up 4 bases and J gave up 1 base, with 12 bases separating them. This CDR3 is CASSSIAVGTDTQYF. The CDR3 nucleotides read TGTGCCAGCAGCTCGATAGCGGTGGGCACAGATACGCAGTATTTT.

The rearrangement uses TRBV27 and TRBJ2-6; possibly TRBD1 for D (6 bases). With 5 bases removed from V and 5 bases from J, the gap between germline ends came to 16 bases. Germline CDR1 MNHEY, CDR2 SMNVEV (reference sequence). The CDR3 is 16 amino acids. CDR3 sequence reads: CASSKGRGNWANVLTF. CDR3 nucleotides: TGTGCCAGCAGTAAGGGAAGGGGGAACTGGGCCAACGTCCTGACTTTC.

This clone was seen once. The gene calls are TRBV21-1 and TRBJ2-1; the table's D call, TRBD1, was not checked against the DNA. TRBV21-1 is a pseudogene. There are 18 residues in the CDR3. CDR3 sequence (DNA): TGTGCCAGCAGCAAATTGGGGGACACTAGGACCTCCTACAATGAGCAGTTCTTC. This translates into CASSKLGDTRTSYNEQFF.

DNA of the CDR3: TGTGCCAGTAGTATAGAGCTAGCGGCTAATTACGAGCAGTACTTC. It is translated as CASSIELAANYEQYF. This chain connects TRBV19 to TRBJ2-7; TRBD2 matches at 7 bases. This CDR3 has 15 amino acids. In germline, CDR1 is LNHDA, CDR2 SQIVND (reference sequence). V gave up 0 bases and J gave up 4 bases; unmatched junction bases: 6.

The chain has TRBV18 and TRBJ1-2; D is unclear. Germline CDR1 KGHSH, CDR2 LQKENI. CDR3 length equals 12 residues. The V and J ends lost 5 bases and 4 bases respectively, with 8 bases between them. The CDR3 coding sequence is TGTGCCAGCTCAGAACTGCTCTATGGCTACACCTTC. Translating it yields CASSELLYGYTF.

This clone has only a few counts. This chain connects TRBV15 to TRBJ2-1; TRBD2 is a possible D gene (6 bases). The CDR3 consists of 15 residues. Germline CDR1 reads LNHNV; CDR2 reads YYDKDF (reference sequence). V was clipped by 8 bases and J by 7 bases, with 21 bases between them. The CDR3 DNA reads TGTGCCACCCATAGCGGAGACGGTATGGGGAATGAGCAGTTCTTC. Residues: CATHSGDGMGNEQFF.

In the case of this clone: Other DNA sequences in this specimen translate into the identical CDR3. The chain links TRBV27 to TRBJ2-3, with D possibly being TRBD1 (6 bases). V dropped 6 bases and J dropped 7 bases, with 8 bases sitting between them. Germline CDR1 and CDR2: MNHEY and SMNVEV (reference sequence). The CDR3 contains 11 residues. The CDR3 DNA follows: TGTGCCAGCAGCCAGGGGTATACGCAGTATTTT. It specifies CASSQGYTQYF.

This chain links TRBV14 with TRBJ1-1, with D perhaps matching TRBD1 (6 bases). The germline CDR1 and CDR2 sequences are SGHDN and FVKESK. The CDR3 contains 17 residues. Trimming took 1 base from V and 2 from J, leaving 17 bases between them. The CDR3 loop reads CASSQVGTWTANTEAFF. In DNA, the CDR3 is TGTGCCAGCAGCCAAGTCGGAACGTGGACAGCTAACACTGAAGCTTTCTTT.

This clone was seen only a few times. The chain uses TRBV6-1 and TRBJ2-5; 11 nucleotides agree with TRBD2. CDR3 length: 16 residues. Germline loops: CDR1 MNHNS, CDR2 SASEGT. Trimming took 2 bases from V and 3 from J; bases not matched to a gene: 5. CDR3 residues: CASSEKGLAAKETQYF. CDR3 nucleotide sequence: TGTGCCAGCAGTGAAAAGGGACTAGCGGCTAAAGAGACCCAGTACTTC.

DNA of the CDR3: TGCGCCAGCACACCTCAGGTAGGCAAGAACACTGAAGCTTTCTTT. It codes for CASTPQVGKNTEAFF. The V call is TRBV5-1, the J call TRBJ1-1; D is unresolved. The CDR3 loop spans 15 amino acids. The V and J ends lost 6 bases and 1 base respectively, with 16 bases between them. Germline lookup yields CDR1 SGHRS and CDR2 YFSETQ.

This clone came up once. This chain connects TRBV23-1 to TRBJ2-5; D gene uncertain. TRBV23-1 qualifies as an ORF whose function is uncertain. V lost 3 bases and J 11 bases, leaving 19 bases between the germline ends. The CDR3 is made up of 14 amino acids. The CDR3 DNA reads TGCGCCAGCAGTCACCCGCTTGAGGCTAGAGAGCAGTACTTC. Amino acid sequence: CASSHPLEAREQYF.

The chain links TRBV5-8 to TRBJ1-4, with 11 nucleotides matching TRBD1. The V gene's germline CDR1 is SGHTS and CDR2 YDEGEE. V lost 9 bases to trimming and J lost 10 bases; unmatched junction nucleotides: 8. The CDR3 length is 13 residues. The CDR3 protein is CAMSDRGPRKLFF. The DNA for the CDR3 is TGTGCCATGTCGGACAGGGGGCCTCGAAAACTGTTTTTT.

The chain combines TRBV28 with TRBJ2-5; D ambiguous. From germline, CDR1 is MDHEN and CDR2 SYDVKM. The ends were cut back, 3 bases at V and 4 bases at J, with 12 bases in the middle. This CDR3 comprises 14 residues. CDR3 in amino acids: CASSFSQTLETQYF. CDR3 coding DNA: TGTGCCAGCAGTTTCTCCCAGACACTAGAGACCCAGTACTTC.

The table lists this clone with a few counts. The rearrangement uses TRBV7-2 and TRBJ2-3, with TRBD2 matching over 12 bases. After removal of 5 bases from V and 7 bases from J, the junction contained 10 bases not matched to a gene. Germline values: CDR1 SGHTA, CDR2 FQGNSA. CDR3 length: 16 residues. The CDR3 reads CASSPGASGRGNTQYF. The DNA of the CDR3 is TGTGCCAGCAGCCCCGGGGCTAGCGGGAGGGGAAATACGCAGTATTTT.

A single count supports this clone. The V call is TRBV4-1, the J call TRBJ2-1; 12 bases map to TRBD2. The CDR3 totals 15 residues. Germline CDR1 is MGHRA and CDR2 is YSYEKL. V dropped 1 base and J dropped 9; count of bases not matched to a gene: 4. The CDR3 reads CASSQGLAGVGEQFF. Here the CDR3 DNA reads TGCGCCAGCAGCCAAGGACTAGCGGGAGTGGGTGAGCAGTTCTTC.

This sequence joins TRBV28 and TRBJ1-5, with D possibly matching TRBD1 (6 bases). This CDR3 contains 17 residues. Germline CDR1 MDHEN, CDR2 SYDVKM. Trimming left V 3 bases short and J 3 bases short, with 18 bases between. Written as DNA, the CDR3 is TGTGCCAGCAGTTTGCGTCGACAGGTAGGGATCAATCAGCCCCAGCATTTT. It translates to CASSLRRQVGINQPQHF.

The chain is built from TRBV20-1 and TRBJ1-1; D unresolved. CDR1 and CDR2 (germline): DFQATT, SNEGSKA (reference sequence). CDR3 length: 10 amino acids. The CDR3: CRAVNTEAFF. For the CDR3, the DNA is TGCAGGGCAGTGAACACTGAAGCTTTCTTT.

The CDR3 loop reads CASTPSMYRGRGANVLTF. The CDR3 coding sequence is TGTGCCAGCACCCCTTCCATGTACAGGGGGCGAGGGGCCAACGTCCTGACTTTC. The J gene is TRBJ2-6, the V gene TRBV11-2; 9 bases map to TRBD1. The CDR3 extends over 18 amino acids. Germline V gene lookup returns CDR1 SGHAT and CDR2 FQNNGV. Losses at the gene ends were 7 bases for V and 4 bases for J; bases not matched to a gene: 14.

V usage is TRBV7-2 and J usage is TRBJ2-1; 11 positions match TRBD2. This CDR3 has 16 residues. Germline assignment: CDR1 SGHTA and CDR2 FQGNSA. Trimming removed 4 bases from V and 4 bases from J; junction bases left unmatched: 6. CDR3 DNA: TGTGCCAGCAGCTCGCCGGGACTAGCGGTATACAATGAGCAGTTCTTC. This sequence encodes CASSSPGLAVYNEQFF.

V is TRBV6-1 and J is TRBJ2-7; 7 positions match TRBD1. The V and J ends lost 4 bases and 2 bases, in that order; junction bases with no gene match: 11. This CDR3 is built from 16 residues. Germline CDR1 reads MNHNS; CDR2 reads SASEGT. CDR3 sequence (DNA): TGTGCCAGCAGTGTACGCAGACAGGGCAACACCTACGAGCAGTACTTC. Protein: CASSVRRQGNTYEQYF.

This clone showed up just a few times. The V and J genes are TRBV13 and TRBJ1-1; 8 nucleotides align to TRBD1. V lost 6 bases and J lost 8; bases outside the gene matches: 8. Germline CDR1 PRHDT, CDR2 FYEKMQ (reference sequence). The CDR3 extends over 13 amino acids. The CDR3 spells CASSPRRTGEAFF. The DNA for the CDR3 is TGTGCCAGCAGTCCACGCAGGACAGGGGAAGCTTTCTTT.

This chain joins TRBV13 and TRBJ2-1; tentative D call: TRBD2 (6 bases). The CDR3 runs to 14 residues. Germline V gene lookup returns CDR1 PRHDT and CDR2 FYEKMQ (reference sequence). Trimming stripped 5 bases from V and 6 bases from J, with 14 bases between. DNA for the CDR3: TGTGCCAGCAGCCTCCAGACTAGTGCCAATGAGCAGTTCTTC. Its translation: CASSLQTSANEQFF. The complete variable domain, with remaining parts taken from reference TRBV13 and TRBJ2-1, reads AAGVIQSPRHLIKEKRETATLKCYPIPRHDTVYWYQQGPGQDPQFLISFYEKMQSDKGSIPDRFSAQQFSDYHSELNMSSLELGDSALYFCASSLQTSANEQFFGPGTRLTVL.

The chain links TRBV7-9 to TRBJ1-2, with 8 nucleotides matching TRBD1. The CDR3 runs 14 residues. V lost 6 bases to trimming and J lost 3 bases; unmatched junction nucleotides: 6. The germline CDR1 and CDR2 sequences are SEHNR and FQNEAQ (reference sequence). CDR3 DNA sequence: TGTGCCAGCAGTAAGGACAGGGCCTACTATGGCTACACCTTC. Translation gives CASSKDRAYYGYTF.

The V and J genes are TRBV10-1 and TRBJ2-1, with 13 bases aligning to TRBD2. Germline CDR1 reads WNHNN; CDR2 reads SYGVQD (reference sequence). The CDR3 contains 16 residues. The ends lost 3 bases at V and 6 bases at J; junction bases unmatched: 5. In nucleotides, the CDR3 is TGCGCCAGCAGTGATCCCGGGACTAGCGGGACCAATGAGCAGTTCTTC. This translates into CASSDPGTSGTNEQFF.

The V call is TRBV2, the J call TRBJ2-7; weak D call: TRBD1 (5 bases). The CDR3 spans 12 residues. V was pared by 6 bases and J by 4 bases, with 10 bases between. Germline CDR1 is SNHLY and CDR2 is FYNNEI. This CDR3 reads CASSVQGYEQYF. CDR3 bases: TGTGCCAGCAGCGTGCAGGGTTACGAGCAGTACTTC. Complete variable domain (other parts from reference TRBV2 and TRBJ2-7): EPEVTQTPSHQVTQMGQEVILRCVPISNHLYFYWYRQILGQKVEFLVSFYNNEISEKSEIFDDQFSVERPDGSNFTLKIRSTKLEDSAMYFCASSVQGYEQYFGPGTRLTVT.

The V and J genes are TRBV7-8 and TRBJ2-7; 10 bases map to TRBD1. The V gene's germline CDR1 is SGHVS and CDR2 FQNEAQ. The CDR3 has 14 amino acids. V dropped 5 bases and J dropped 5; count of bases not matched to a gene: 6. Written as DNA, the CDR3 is TGTGCCAGCAGCCTCCCGGGACAGGGGAACGAGCAGTACTTC. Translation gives CASSLPGQGNEQYF.

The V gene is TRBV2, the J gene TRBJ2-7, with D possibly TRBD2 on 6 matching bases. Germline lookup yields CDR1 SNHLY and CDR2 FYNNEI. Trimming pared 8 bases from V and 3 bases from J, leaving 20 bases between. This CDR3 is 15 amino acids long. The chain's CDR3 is CASGGRQFAFYEQYF. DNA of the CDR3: TGTGCCAGCGGGGGGAGACAGTTTGCTTTCTACGAGCAGTACTTC.

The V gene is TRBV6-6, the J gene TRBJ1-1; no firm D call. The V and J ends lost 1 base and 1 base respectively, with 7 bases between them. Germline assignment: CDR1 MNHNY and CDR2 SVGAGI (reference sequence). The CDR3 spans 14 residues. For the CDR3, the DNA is TGTGCCAGCAGTTACTTCCAAGCGAACACTGAAGCTTTCTTT. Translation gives CASSYFQANTEAFF.

For the CDR3, the DNA is TGTGCCAGCCTACAGGGGGCGCAGGGGACCCAGTACTTC. The encoded protein is CASLQGAQGTQYF. The chain uses TRBV2 and TRBJ2-5, with 9 bases fitting TRBD1. Losses at the gene ends were 8 bases for V and 7 bases for J; bases not matched to a gene: 8. The CDR3 runs 13 residues. From germline, CDR1 is SNHLY and CDR2 FYNNEI.